The 31 T cell receptor beta chains listed next were all sequenced from one sample in a study of cytomegalovirus exposure and HLA in healthy donors. Primers included in the PCR were 60 Vbeta and 13 Jbeta primers. Clones were read by immunoSEQ multiplex PCR, and TCRdb kept only the in-frame ones, dropping some. This sample carries 150,000 to 180,000 clones, 82% of them seen once, and the ten largest clones take under 8.5%. The source material was PBMCs. Receptor source: a woman in her forties or fifties in good health and CMV-seropositive.

V is TRBV18 and J is TRBJ2-1; 12 nucleotides align to TRBD2. J gave up 2 bases and V 3 bases, and 5 bases lay outside the gene matches. Per germline, CDR1 KGHSH and CDR2 LQKENI. The CDR3 extends over 17 amino acids. The CDR3 DNA is TGTGCCAGCTCACCGGCCCTAGCGGGGGGGACCTACAATGAGCAGTTCTTC. Translated, it gives CASSPALAGGTYNEQFF.

The V gene is TRBV7-3, the J gene TRBJ1-1; possibly TRBD1 for D (5 bases). The CDR3 has 16 residues. Trimming shortened V by 4 bases and J by 1 base, and 16 bases separated the two germline ends. Germline CDR1 SGHTA, CDR2 FQGTGA. The CDR3 reads CASSSGSAGGNTEAFF. The CDR3 nucleotides read TGTGCCAGCAGCTCGGGGTCGGCCGGGGGGAACACTGAAGCTTTCTTT.

This clone was counted between two and nine times. The chain recombines TRBV30 with TRBJ2-7, with D perhaps TRBD2 (7 bases). Germline CDR1 GTSNPN, CDR2 SVGIG (reference sequence). This CDR3 comprises 14 residues. Trimming took off 2 bases at V and 0 bases at J, with 11 bases between the two ends. The chain's CDR3 is CAWSPGDYSYEQYF. The CDR3 bases are TGTGCCTGGAGTCCAGGGGACTACTCCTACGAGCAGTACTTC.

V is TRBV5-1 and J is TRBJ2-3; D is perhaps TRBD1 (6 bases). The germline V and J ends were trimmed by 1 base and 3 bases, with 12 bases remaining between them. This CDR3 comprises 15 residues. Germline V CDR1 and CDR2: SGHRS, YFSETQ. CDR3 nucleotides: TGCGCCAGCAGCTTGACAGGGAAGAAGACAGATACGCAGTATTTT. It is translated as CASSLTGKKTDTQYF.

This clone appeared a single time. This chain uses TRBV4-3 with TRBJ1-6, with a tentative D call TRBD1 (5 bases). CDR1 and CDR2 from the germline V gene are LGHNA and YSLEER. The CDR3 is made up of 15 amino acids. V lost 0 bases, J lost 9 bases, and 12 bases lay in between. CDR3 sequence: CASSQDLGGFSPLHF. For the CDR3, the DNA is TGCGCCAGCAGCCAAGATCTCGGGGGGTTTTCACCCCTCCACTTT.

The chain carries TRBV4-1 and TRBJ1-2; a possible D gene is TRBD1 (5 bases). The CDR3 totals 14 residues. The germline CDR1 and CDR2 sequences are MGHRA and YSYEKL. The ends were cut back, 0 bases at V and 5 bases at J, with 10 bases in the middle. The CDR3, as DNA: TGCGCCAGCAGCCAAGAGATGGGGACTTATGGCTACACCTTC. It translates to CASSQEMGTYGYTF.

The chain uses TRBV6-5 and TRBJ2-1; possibly TRBD1 for D (6 bases). Germline loops: CDR1 MNHEY, CDR2 SVGAGI. The CDR3 has 14 amino acids. Trimming cost V 2 bases and J 5 bases, with 10 bases left between them. The CDR3 here is CASSYPDRHNEQFF. For the CDR3, the DNA is TGTGCCAGCAGTTACCCGGACAGACACAATGAGCAGTTCTTC.

In the case of this clone: The junction shows a germline mismatch at one end, possibly a read error. The rearrangement links TRBV7-9 to TRBJ1-1, with 9 bases identical to TRBD1. CDR3 length: 15 residues. Per germline, CDR1 SEHNR and CDR2 FQNEAQ (reference sequence). The CDR3 DNA reads TGTTCCAGCAGTCCAGCCGGGACAGGGACCACTGAAGCTTTCTTT. As protein: CSSSPAGTGTTEAFF. The full variable domain, its missing parts supplied by reference TRBV7-9 and TRBJ1-1, is DTGVSQNPRHKITKRGQNVTFRCDPISEHNRLYWYRQTLGQGPEFLTYFQNEAQLEKSRLLSDRFSAERPKGSFSTLEIQRTEQGDSAMYLCSSSPAGTGTTEAFFGQGTRLTVV.

The gene calls are TRBV5-1 and TRBJ2-1, with TRBD2 matching 9 bases. Germline assignment: CDR1 SGHRS and CDR2 YFSETQ. J was trimmed by 0 bases and V by 4 bases; bases with no gene match: 5. CDR3 length equals 16 residues. The CDR3 nucleotides read TGCGCCAGCAGCCCCCTAGCGGGGAGCTCCTACAATGAGCAGTTCTTC. Encoded protein: CASSPLAGSSYNEQFF.

This clone was counted once. The chain couples TRBV7-2 to TRBJ2-7, with D perhaps matching TRBD2 (7 bases). The CDR3 is 18 residues long. V lost 1 base to trimming and J lost 0 bases, with 19 bases between them. Looked up from germline, CDR1 is SGHTA and CDR2 is FQGNSA. The CDR3 bases are TGTGCCAGCAGCTTAGTGTCTGGCGGGGGCTCCTTCTCCTACGAGCAGTACTTC. The encoded protein is CASSLVSGGGSFSYEQYF.

V gene TRBV5-1 combines with J gene TRBJ1-2, with 7 bases fitting TRBD1. This CDR3 is built from 15 residues. The V gene end was trimmed by 1 base and the J gene end by 2 bases; junction bases not matched to a gene: 5. Germline V gene lookup returns CDR1 SGHRS and CDR2 YFSETQ. The DNA of the CDR3 is TGCGCCAGCAGCTTGAACGACAGGGCAAACTATGGCTACACCTTC. Amino acid sequence: CASSLNDRANYGYTF.

The rearrangement links TRBV19 to TRBJ2-1; 11 bases are a match to TRBD2. This CDR3 region has 15 residues. Germline-derived CDR1 and CDR2 are LNHDA and SQIVND (reference sequence). With V trimmed by 4 bases and J by 4 bases, 3 bases remained unmatched. Here the CDR3 reads CASSRGTSGYNEQFF. CDR3 in DNA: TGTGCCAGTAGTAGGGGGACTAGCGGTTACAATGAGCAGTTCTTC.

This clone came up once. The chain employs TRBV5-1 and TRBJ2-1, with unresolved D. Trimming left V 2 bases short and J 8 bases short, with 11 bases between. CDR1 is SGHRS, CDR2 YFSETQ, per germline. The CDR3 is 13 amino acids. The CDR3 DNA reads as TGCGCCAGCAGCTTACAAGAGGTCCATGAGCAGTTCTTC. It codes for CASSLQEVHEQFF.

The rearrangement joins TRBV18 to TRBJ2-3, with D maybe TRBD2 (6 bases). There are 21 residues in the CDR3. Trimming removed 0 bases from V and 4 bases from J, with 29 bases in between. The germline CDR1 and CDR2 sequences are KGHSH and LQKENI. The CDR3 is CASSPPFACSSQARDADTQYF. The CDR3 nucleotides read TGTGCCAGCTCACCACCGTTTGCTTGTAGTTCACAGGCGCGGGACGCAGATACGCAGTATTTT. Filled out from reference TRBV18 and TRBJ2-3, the complete variable domain reads NAGVMQNPRHLVRRRGQEARLRCSPMKGHSHVYWYRQLPEEGLKFMVYLQKENIIDESGMPKERFSAEFPKEGPSILRIQQVVRGDSAAYFCASSPPFACSSQARDADTQYFGPGTRLTVL.

This chain connects TRBV9 to TRBJ2-5; perhaps TRBD2 as D (6 bases). The closer fit of TRBJ2-7 to the DNA end suggests the J call may be wrong. The germline gives CDR1 SGDLS, CDR2 YYNGEE. This CDR3 comprises 12 residues. The CDR3 reads CASSVVGGEQYF. The CDR3 DNA is TGTGCCAGCAGCGTAGTGGGAGGCGAGCAGTACTTC.

V gene TRBV27 combines with J gene TRBJ1-6; 8 positions match TRBD1. This CDR3 is 16 amino acids long. Germline values: CDR1 MNHEY, CDR2 SMNVEV (reference sequence). V gave up 4 bases and J gave up 10 bases; unmatched junction bases: 12. Here the CDR3 DNA reads TGTGCCAGCAGTTCACTACTGGACAGGGACGGATCACCCCTCCACTTT. Its protein product is CASSSLLDRDGSPLHF.

In its sample, this clone was seen once. This chain joins TRBV28 and TRBJ1-1; 9 nucleotides match TRBD1. The CDR3 is 14 amino acids. The V gene end was trimmed by 8 bases and the J gene end by 4 bases; junction bases not matched to a gene: 8. Germline CDR1 and CDR2: MDHEN and SYDVKM. The CDR3 coding sequence is TGTGCCAGCGAGACAGGGGGGCTGGGCACTGAAGCTTTCTTT. Its protein product is CASETGGLGTEAFF.

This chain connects TRBV30 to TRBJ2-7; 7 bases are a match to TRBD2. The CDR3 is made up of 12 amino acids. The germline gives CDR1 GTSNPN, CDR2 SVGIG (reference sequence). Written as DNA, the CDR3 is TGTGCATTCAGGGAGGGGTCCTACGAGCAGTACTTC. This sequence encodes CAFREGSYEQYF.

The rearrangement joins TRBV18 to TRBJ1-1; maybe TRBD1 (6 bases). Looked up from germline, CDR1 is KGHSH and CDR2 is LQKENI. The V and J ends lost 5 bases and 5 bases respectively, with 9 bases between them. The CDR3 contains 12 residues. CDR3 nucleotide sequence: TGTGCCAGCTCAACCAGGGGTACTGAAGCTTTCTTT. Translating gives CASSTRGTEAFF.

The genes are TRBV4-1 and TRBJ2-7; possible D gene TRBD2, 5 bases. Germline V gene lookup returns CDR1 MGHRA and CDR2 YSYEKL. The CDR3 length is 13 residues. The ends were cut back, 5 bases at V and 1 base at J, with 9 bases in the middle. The CDR3 coding sequence is TGCGCCAGCAGCAAACCGGGGTCCTACGAGCAGTACTTC. Its translation: CASSKPGSYEQYF.

This clone was seen just once. The V call is TRBV5-6, the J call TRBJ2-1; perhaps TRBD2 as D (6 bases). The CDR3 has 14 residues. Looked up from germline, CDR1 is SGHDT and CDR2 is YYEEEE. V lost 0 bases and J 3 bases, leaving 7 bases between the germline ends. CDR3 amino acids: CASSLGTIYNEQFF. The DNA of the CDR3 is TGTGCCAGCAGCTTGGGGACTATCTACAATGAGCAGTTCTTC.

V usage is TRBV2 and J usage is TRBJ2-2, with TRBD2 identical over 8 bases. From germline, CDR1 is SNHLY and CDR2 FYNNEI. This CDR3 comprises 15 residues. V shed 6 bases and J 5 bases; nucleotides not matched to a gene: 8. The CDR3 nucleotides are TGTGCCAGCAGGAACGTAGCGGGGACGACCGGGGAGCTGTTTTTT. Translation gives CASRNVAGTTGELFF.

The genes are TRBV6-6 and TRBJ2-6; the D gene is possibly TRBD1 (5 bases). The CDR3 has 14 residues. Trimming took 8 bases from V and 1 from J, leaving 9 bases between them. Looked up from germline, CDR1 is MNHNY and CDR2 is SVGAGI (reference sequence). The CDR3 coding sequence is TGTGCCAGCTACGACAGTTCTGGGGCCAACGTCCTGACTTTC. Translating gives CASYDSSGANVLTF.

The V call is TRBV19, the J call TRBJ2-2; a possible D gene is TRBD1 (6 bases). With 4 bases removed from V and 2 bases from J, the gap between germline ends came to 11 bases. CDR1 and CDR2 from the germline V gene are LNHDA and SQIVND (reference sequence). The CDR3 spans 15 residues. CDR3 residues: CASSSWTANTGELFF. CDR3 coding DNA: TGTGCCAGTAGTAGCTGGACAGCCAACACCGGGGAGCTGTTTTTT.

This sequence joins TRBV7-9 and TRBJ2-7, with 8 bases identical to TRBD2. CDR1 and CDR2 (germline): SEHNR, FQNEAQ (reference sequence). This CDR3 is built from 13 residues. V dropped 5 bases and J dropped 6; count of bases not matched to a gene: 6. The CDR3 DNA reads as TGTGCCAGCAGCGCCGCCGGGGGGGGCGAGCAGTACTTC. Its protein is CASSAAGGGEQYF.

The chain carries TRBV7-6 and TRBJ2-7; no clear D. CDR1 is SGHVS, CDR2 FNYEAQ, per germline. Trimming cost V 1 base and J 4 bases, with 8 bases left between them. The CDR3 has 13 residues. CDR3 bases: TGTGCCAGCAGCTTAGTGGTCGGTTACGAGCAGTACTTC. As protein: CASSLVVGYEQYF.

The chain employs TRBV9 and TRBJ2-1, with 8 nucleotides matching TRBD1. With 3 bases clipped from V and 5 bases from J, the junction kept 4 bases outside the gene matches. This CDR3 comprises 14 residues. Germline lookup yields CDR1 SGDLS and CDR2 YYNGEE. CDR3 in amino acids: CASSDDRGHNEQFF. CDR3 DNA sequence: TGTGCCAGCAGCGACGACAGGGGTCACAATGAGCAGTTCTTC.

The CDR3 is CASNTYRGKQYF. DNA for the CDR3: TGTGCCAGCAATACCTACAGGGGGAAGCAGTACTTC. The V gene is TRBV2, the J gene TRBJ2-5, with 8 positions matching TRBD1. Germline loops: CDR1 SNHLY, CDR2 FYNNEI. V lost 7 bases and J lost 11; bases outside the gene matches: 9. This CDR3 has 12 amino acids.

This clone was observed a handful of times. The chain joins TRBV15 to TRBJ1-1; tentatively, D is TRBD1 (5 bases). The V and J ends lost 0 bases and 7 bases respectively, with 9 bases between them. The germline gives CDR1 LNHNV, CDR2 YYDKDF (reference sequence). The CDR3 extends over 13 amino acids. CDR3 sequence (DNA): TGTGCCACCAGCAGAGACTTCACAGGTGAAGCTTTCTTT. This codes for CATSRDFTGEAFF.

The rearrangement uses TRBV28 and TRBJ2-3, with 8 bases identical to TRBD1. CDR1 MDHEN and CDR2 SYDVKM come from the germline V gene. CDR3 length: 16 residues. The V segment lost 7 bases and the J segment 4 bases; nucleotides outside the gene matches: 13. The CDR3 DNA is TGTGCCAGCACCCCAGGACAGGGTAGCCTAGCAGATACGCAGTATTTT. Protein: CASTPGQGSLADTQYF.

In nucleotides, the CDR3 is TGTGCCACCCAGGGTGATAGGATTCAGCCCCAGCATTTT. As protein: CATQGDRIQPQHF. V usage is TRBV2 and J usage is TRBJ1-5, with D perhaps matching TRBD1 (5 bases). V lost 10 bases, J lost 6 bases, and 16 bases lay in between. Germline loops: CDR1 SNHLY, CDR2 FYNNEI. CDR3 length: 13 residues. The full variable domain, its missing parts supplied by reference TRBV2 and TRBJ1-5, is EPEVTQTPSHQVTQMGQEVILRCVPISNHLYFYWYRQILGQKVEFLVSFYNNEISEKSEIFDDQFSVERPDGSNFTLKIRSTKLEDSAMYFCATQGDRIQPQHFGDGTRLSIL.